This T cell receptor beta chain originates from a study of response to subunit inactivated influenza vaccine. This clonotype was detected ten times or more. The target antigen is unknown. This CDR3 is 15 amino acids long. V was clipped by 2 bases and J by 4 bases, with 13 bases between them. In germline, CDR1 is SEHNR, CDR2 FQNEAQ (reference sequence). Points from the study as a whole: The authors suggested that every seasonal influenza vaccination recruits few new T cells.

Each CDR3 protein is one row after TCRdb ran MiXCR on the RT-PCR reads. The sample records hundreds of thousands of distinct CDR3 sequences, about 8% being singletons. This TCR came from a man between 50 and 75 years old who received an inactivated influenza vaccine. The sequences come from PBMCs from blood, collected roughly 24 months after vaccination. This chain joins TRBV7-9 and TRBJ2-3, with D possibly being TRBD1 (6 bases). CDR3 DNA: TGTGCCAGCAGCTTACTTTACAGGGTATCAGATACGCAGTATTTT. Protein: CASSLLYRVSDTQYF. Complete variable domain (other parts from reference TRBV7-9 and TRBJ2-3): DTGVSQNPRHKITKRGQNVTFRCDPISEHNRLYWYRQTLGQGPEFLTYFQNEAQLEKSRLLSDRFSAERPKGSFSTLEIQRTEQGDSAMYLCASSLLYRVSDTQYFGPGTRLTVL.